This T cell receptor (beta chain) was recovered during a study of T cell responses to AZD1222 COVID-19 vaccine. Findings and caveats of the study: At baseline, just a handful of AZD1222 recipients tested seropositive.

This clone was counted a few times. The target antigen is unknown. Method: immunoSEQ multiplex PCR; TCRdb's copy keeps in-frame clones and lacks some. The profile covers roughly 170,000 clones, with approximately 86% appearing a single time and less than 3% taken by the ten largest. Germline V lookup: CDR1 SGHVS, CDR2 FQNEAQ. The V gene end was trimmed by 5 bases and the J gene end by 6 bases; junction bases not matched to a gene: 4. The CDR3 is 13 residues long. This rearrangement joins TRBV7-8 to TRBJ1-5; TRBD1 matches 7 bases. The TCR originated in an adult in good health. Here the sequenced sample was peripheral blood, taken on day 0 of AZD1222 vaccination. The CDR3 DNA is TGTGCCAGCAGCCACGACAGGGCTCAGCCCCAGCATTTT. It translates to CASSHDRAQPQHF. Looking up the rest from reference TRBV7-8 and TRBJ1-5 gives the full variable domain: GAGVSQSPRYKVAKRGQDVALRCDPISGHVSLFWYQQALGQGPEFLTYFQNEAQLDKSGLPSDRFFAERPEGSVSTLKIQRTQQEDSAVYLCASSHDRAQPQHFGDGTRLSIL.